The 25 T cell receptor beta chains reported below all come from one sample, sequenced in a study of blood T cell repertoires in COVID-19 (dated by TCRdb to 2019 to 2021). Preparation of the library involved the immunoSEQ multiplex PCR assay. The immuneACCESS repertoire file appears here via TCRdb, limited to in-frame rearrangements. These files lack a portion of the clones; in checked studies, under half of the deficit traces to unresolved V genes, and the cause of the others is not known. For this sample the table gives fewer than 130,000 clones, of which 80% to 90% were detected only once. About 15% of the sample rests with the top ten. The material sequenced was peripheral blood. The receptors stem from a woman aged 55-69 years with acute or convalescent COVID-19.

This chain links TRBV5-1 with TRBJ1-4, with D perhaps matching TRBD1 (6 bases). Trimming removed 4 bases from V and 11 bases from J, with 18 bases in between. The length of the CDR3 is 14 residues. Germline loops: CDR1 SGHRS, CDR2 YFSETQ. The CDR3 DNA reads as TGCGCCAGCAGCCATCAGGGGACCCAAACCAAACTGTTTTTT. Its translation: CASSHQGTQTKLFF.

The V gene is TRBV5-4, the J gene TRBJ2-1; weak D call: TRBD2 (5 bases). V lost 0 bases and J 0 bases, leaving 10 bases between the germline ends. The CDR3 runs to 16 residues. Germline V gene data show CDR1 as SGHNT and CDR2 as YYREEE (reference sequence). CDR3 sequence reads: CASSLAKGSSYNEQFF. The CDR3 coding sequence is TGTGCCAGCAGCTTGGCCAAAGGGAGCTCCTACAATGAGCAGTTCTTC.

The chain couples TRBV7-8 to TRBJ2-7; 8 nucleotides align to TRBD1. Germline CDR1 and CDR2: SGHVS and FQNEAQ. J gave up 3 bases and V 5 bases, and 9 bases lay outside the gene matches. There are 15 residues in the CDR3. The CDR3 region is CASSRSGGAYYEQYF. The DNA for the CDR3 is TGTGCCAGCAGCCGGTCAGGGGGCGCCTACTACGAGCAGTACTTC. Full variable domain (missing parts from reference TRBV7-8 and TRBJ2-7): GAGVSQSPRYKVAKRGQDVALRCDPISGHVSLFWYQQALGQGPEFLTYFQNEAQLDKSGLPSDRFFAERPEGSVSTLKIQRTQQEDSAVYLCASSRSGGAYYEQYFGPGTRLTVT.

The V gene is TRBV21-1, the J gene TRBJ1-1; the DNA was not used to check the table's D call, TRBD1. TRBV21-1 is assigned pseudogene status. The CDR3 length is 14 residues. Here the CDR3 reads CASRTGGPNTEAFF. The CDR3 region has the DNA TGTGCCAGCAGGACAGGGGGTCCGAACACTGAAGCTTTCTTT.

This sequence joins TRBV19 and TRBJ2-7; a possible D gene is TRBD2 (5 bases). The V end was cut by 6 bases, the J end by 0 bases, with 15 bases between. The CDR3 has 15 amino acids. Per germline, CDR1 LNHDA and CDR2 SQIVND (reference sequence). The CDR3 DNA sequence: TGTGCCAGTAGCGAGCCACGGGGTTCCTCCTACGAGCAGTACTTC. Amino acid sequence: CASSEPRGSSYEQYF.

This clone was found a few times. The chain uses TRBV9 and TRBJ1-6, with D possibly being TRBD1 (6 bases). The V end was cut by 4 bases, the J end by 9 bases, with 20 bases between. The germline V gene has CDR1 SGDLS and CDR2 YYNGEE. The CDR3 spans 16 residues. In DNA, the CDR3 is TGTGCCAGCAGCTCTCCGACAGGAGCCTCGGGTTCACCCCTCCACTTT. Amino acid sequence: CASSSPTGASGSPLHF. The variable domain in full, completed from reference TRBV9 and TRBJ1-6, reads DSGVTQTPKHLITATGQRVTLRCSPRSGDLSVYWYQQSLDQGLQFLIQYYNGEERAKGNILERFSAQQFPDLHSELNLSSLELGDSALYFCASSSPTGASGSPLHFGNGTRLTVT.

V and J are TRBV7-3 and TRBJ1-1; D possibly corresponds to TRBD1 (5 bases). This CDR3 spans 13 amino acids. The germline gives CDR1 SGHTA, CDR2 FQGTGA. Trimming removed 2 bases from V and 6 bases from J, with 10 bases in between. CDR3 in amino acids: CASSLQGPSEAFF. The CDR3 DNA reads TGTGCCAGCAGCTTACAGGGTCCCTCTGAAGCTTTCTTT.

V usage is TRBV24-1 and J usage is TRBJ2-1; D might be TRBD2 (5 bases). CDR3 size: 14 residues. Germline V gene lookup returns CDR1 KGHDR and CDR2 SFDVKD. Trimming removed 7 bases at V and 9 bases at J, with 18 bases between. In DNA, the CDR3 is TGTGCCACCAGCCCGGTAGGGCGGGCGAGTGAGCAGTTCTTC. Translating gives CATSPVGRASEQFF.

The chain joins TRBV7-3 to TRBJ2-3; 10 nucleotides agree with TRBD2. The CDR3 loop spans 18 amino acids. CDR1 is SGHTA, CDR2 FQGTGA, per germline. The trim removed 5 bases at V and 0 bases at J, leaving 11 bases unmatched. For the CDR3, the DNA is TGTGCCAGCAGCCCGACACCGACTAGCGGGTTAAGCACAGATACGCAGTATTTT. Its protein product is CASSPTPTSGLSTDTQYF.

The V and J genes are TRBV10-3 and TRBJ1-1; 9 bases map to TRBD1. The CDR3 has 15 amino acids. V dropped 5 bases and J dropped 1; count of bases not matched to a gene: 5. From germline, CDR1 is ENHRY and CDR2 SYGVKD. Written as DNA, the CDR3 is TGTGCCATCAGTAAGGGACAGGGCAAGAACACTGAAGCTTTCTTT. This sequence encodes CAISKGQGKNTEAFF.

The chain links TRBV2 to TRBJ1-2; the D gene is possibly TRBD1 (5 bases). Trimming removed 4 bases from V and 4 bases from J, with 16 bases in between. CDR1 is SNHLY, CDR2 FYNNEI, per germline. The CDR3 contains 15 residues. For the CDR3, the DNA is TGTGCCAGCAGTGTCCAGGGTCGGCGTGTCTATGGCTACACCTTC. Protein sequence: CASSVQGRRVYGYTF.

The chain is built from TRBV18 and TRBJ2-7; 7 bases fit TRBD2. The J segment lost 4 bases and the V segment lost 3 bases, leaving 6 bases of the junction unmatched. CDR1 is KGHSH and CDR2 is LQKENI in the germline V gene. The CDR3 covers 14 residues. For the CDR3, the DNA is TGTGCCAGCTCACCGGGAGGGGTCTGGTACGAGCAGTACTTC. Translated: CASSPGGVWYEQYF.

This rearrangement joins TRBV7-2 to TRBJ1-2; TRBD1 is a possible D gene (6 bases). V shed 2 bases and J shed 0 bases, with 13 bases lying between them. The CDR3 has 16 amino acids. Germline CDR1 SGHTA, CDR2 FQGNSA. The CDR3 DNA sequence: TGTGCCAGCAGCTTAAGGGACACGTTAGCTAACTATGGCTACACCTTC. Its translation is CASSLRDTLANYGYTF.

The chain couples TRBV19 to TRBJ2-7; possibly TRBD1 for D (5 bases). Germline values: CDR1 LNHDA, CDR2 SQIVND (reference sequence). V was clipped by 5 bases and J by 2 bases, with 13 bases between them. The CDR3 is 14 residues long. The CDR3 spells CASSVGPAPYEQYF. CDR3 coding DNA: TGTGCCAGTAGTGTGGGGCCTGCCCCCTACGAGCAGTACTTC.

J is TRBJ1-1 and V is TRBV2; D possibly corresponds to TRBD1 (5 bases). CDR3 length: 14 amino acids. The V gene's germline CDR1 is SNHLY and CDR2 FYNNEI. Deletions cut 2 bases from V and 5 bases from J, with 12 bases between. DNA of the CDR3: TGTGCCAGCAGTGAAAGGCAGGGAGGGACTGAAGCTTTCTTT. This encodes CASSERQGGTEAFF. The whole variable domain, remainder taken from reference TRBV2 and TRBJ1-1, is EPEVTQTPSHQVTQMGQEVILRCVPISNHLYFYWYRQILGQKVEFLVSFYNNEISEKSEIFDDQFSVERPDGSNFTLKIRSTKLEDSAMYFCASSERQGGTEAFFGQGTRLTVV.

This chain uses TRBV13 with TRBJ2-1; TRBD1 agrees at 7 bases. Germline values: CDR1 PRHDT, CDR2 FYEKMQ (reference sequence). V lost 1 base to trimming and J lost 0 bases; unmatched junction nucleotides: 9. The CDR3 loop spans 18 amino acids. This CDR3 is CASSLVPFPGGSYNEQFF. Here the CDR3 DNA reads TGTGCCAGCAGCTTAGTCCCCTTTCCAGGGGGCTCCTACAATGAGCAGTTCTTC.

The V call is TRBV5-1, the J call TRBJ1-4; D ambiguous. Germline CDR1 is SGHRS and CDR2 is YFSETQ. Trimming shortened V by 1 base and J by 4 bases, and 14 bases separated the two germline ends. The CDR3 sequence is 16 residues long. The CDR3 DNA is TGCGCCAGCAGCTTGTCGGGAGGGCTCAGTAATGAAAAACTGTTTTTT. Amino acid sequence: CASSLSGGLSNEKLFF.

The chain uses TRBV7-3 and TRBJ2-5; 9 bases align to TRBD1. The length of the CDR3 is 14 residues. V lost 0 bases, J lost 9 bases, and 5 bases stayed unmatched. From germline, CDR1 is SGHTA and CDR2 FQGTGA. CDR3 sequence (DNA): TGTGCCAGCAGCTTAACCCCCCGGACAGGGGCCCAGTACTTC. Translated: CASSLTPRTGAQYF.

The chain is built from TRBV7-2 and TRBJ1-1; TRBD1 aligns across 7 bases. This CDR3 is 13 amino acids long. The germline CDR1 and CDR2 sequences are SGHTA and FQGNSA. J lost 6 bases, V lost 5 bases, and 6 bases had no gene match. DNA of the CDR3: TGTGCCAGCAGCCTGCGACAGGGCGCTGAAGCTTTCTTT. Translated: CASSLRQGAEAFF.

The rearrangement joins TRBV24-1 to TRBJ2-3; D unclear. In germline, CDR1 is KGHDR, CDR2 SFDVKD. Trimming pared 3 bases from V and 5 bases from J, leaving 8 bases between. The CDR3 is 13 residues long. In DNA, the CDR3 is TGTGCCACCAGTGATCGACACCAAGATACGCAGTATTTT. Translating it yields CATSDRHQDTQYF.

CDR3 bases: TGTGCCACCAGTGATCCAGGGACAGGTGGCACTGAAGCTTTCTTT. Protein sequence: CATSDPGTGGTEAFF. The rearrangement joins TRBV24-1 to TRBJ1-1, with TRBD1 matching 8 bases. Germline assignment: CDR1 KGHDR and CDR2 SFDVKD. CDR3 size: 15 residues. V was pared by 3 bases and J by 4 bases, with 6 bases of the junction left unmatched.

Only one count was recorded for this clone. This chain joins TRBV11-3 and TRBJ1-1; D perhaps matches TRBD1 (5 bases). The germline V gene encodes CDR1 SGHNT and CDR2 YENEEA. The CDR3 runs 14 residues. The germline V and J ends were trimmed by 5 bases and 6 bases, with 16 bases remaining between them. As DNA, the CDR3 is TGTGCCAGCAGCCGGTGGAGCCAGGGCCCTGAAGCTTTCTTT. Protein product: CASSRWSQGPEAFF. Filled out from reference TRBV11-3 and TRBJ1-1, the complete variable domain reads EAGVVQSPRYKIIEKKQPVAFWCNPISGHNTLYWYLQNLGQGPELLIRYENEEAVDDSQLPKDRFSAERLKGVDSTLKIQPAELGDSAVYLCASSRWSQGPEAFFGQGTRLTVV.

The chain employs TRBV21-1 and TRBJ2-1; the table gives TRBD1 as D, unverified against the DNA. TRBV21-1 is described as a pseudogene. CDR3 size: 17 residues. The CDR3 DNA is TGTGCCAGCAGCAAATGCCCGGACAGGCAGTGTTACAATGAGCAGTTCTTC. It encodes CASSKCPDRQCYNEQFF.

The chain recombines TRBV11-1 with TRBJ2-7, with TRBD2 matching 7 bases. The V and J ends lost 2 bases and 0 bases, in that order; junction bases with no gene match: 4. Germline V gene data show CDR1 as SGHAT and CDR2 as FQDESV (reference sequence). The CDR3 loop spans 15 amino acids. This chain's CDR3 is CASSLTGTTSYEQYF. Here the CDR3 DNA reads TGTGCCAGCAGCTTAACCGGGACTACCTCCTACGAGCAGTACTTC.

V gene TRBV2 combines with J gene TRBJ1-6; D may be TRBD1 (6 bases). Germline assignment: CDR1 SNHLY and CDR2 FYNNEI. This CDR3 contains 14 residues. V was trimmed by 6 bases and J by 7 bases, leaving 13 bases between them. The CDR3, as DNA: TGTGCCAGCAGAACCGGGACATGGAATTCACCCCTCCACTTT. This codes for CASRTGTWNSPLHF.